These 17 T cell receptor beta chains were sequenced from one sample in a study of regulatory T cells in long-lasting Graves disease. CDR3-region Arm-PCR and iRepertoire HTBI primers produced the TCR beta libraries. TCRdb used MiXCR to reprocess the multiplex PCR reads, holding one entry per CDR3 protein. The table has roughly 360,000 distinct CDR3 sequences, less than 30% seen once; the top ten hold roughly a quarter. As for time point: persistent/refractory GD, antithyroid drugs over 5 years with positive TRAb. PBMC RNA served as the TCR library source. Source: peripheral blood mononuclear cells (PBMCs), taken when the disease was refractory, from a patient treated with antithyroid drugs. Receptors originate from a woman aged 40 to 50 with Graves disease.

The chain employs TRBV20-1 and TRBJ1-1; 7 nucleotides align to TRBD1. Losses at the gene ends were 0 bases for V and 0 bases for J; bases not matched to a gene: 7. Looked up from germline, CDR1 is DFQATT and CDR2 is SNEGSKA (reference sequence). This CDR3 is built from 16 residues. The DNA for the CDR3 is TGCAGTGCTAGAGATCCCTGGACAGGCCTGAACACTGAAGCTTTCTTT. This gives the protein CSARDPWTGLNTEAFF.

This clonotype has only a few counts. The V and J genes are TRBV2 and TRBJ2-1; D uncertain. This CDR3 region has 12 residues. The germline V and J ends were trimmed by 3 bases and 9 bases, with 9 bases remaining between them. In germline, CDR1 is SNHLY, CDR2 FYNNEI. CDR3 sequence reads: CASSDLATEQFF. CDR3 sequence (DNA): TGTGCCAGCAGTGACTTGGCCACTGAGCAGTTCTTC. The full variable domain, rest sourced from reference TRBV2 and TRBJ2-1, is EPEVTQTPSHQVTQMGQEVILRCVPISNHLYFYWYRQILGQKVEFLVSFYNNEISEKSEIFDDQFSVERPDGSNFTLKIRSTKLEDSAMYFCASSDLATEQFFGPGTRLTVL.

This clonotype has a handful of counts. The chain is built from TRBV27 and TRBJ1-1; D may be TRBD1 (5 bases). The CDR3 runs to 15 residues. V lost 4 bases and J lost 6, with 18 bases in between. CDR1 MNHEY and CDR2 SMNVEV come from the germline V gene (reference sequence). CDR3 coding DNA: TGTGCCAGCAGTTCCTCCGGGACCGCATCCTCTGAAGCTTTCTTT. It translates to CASSSSGTASSEAFF.

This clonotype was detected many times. CDR3 nucleotides: TGTGCCAGCAGGTCCGGTGCTTATTTGTACGAGCAGTACTTC. Its translation: CASRSGAYLYEQYF. V is TRBV2 and J is TRBJ2-7; no clear D. With 6 bases removed from V and 4 bases from J, the gap between germline ends came to 16 bases. Germline-derived CDR1 and CDR2 are SNHLY and FYNNEI. This CDR3 is built from 14 residues.

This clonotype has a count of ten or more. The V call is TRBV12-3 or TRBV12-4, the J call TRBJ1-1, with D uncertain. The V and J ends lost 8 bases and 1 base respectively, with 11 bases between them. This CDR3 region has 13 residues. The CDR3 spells CASQIMENTEAFF. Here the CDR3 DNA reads TGTGCCAGCCAAATAATGGAGAACACTGAAGCTTTCTTT.

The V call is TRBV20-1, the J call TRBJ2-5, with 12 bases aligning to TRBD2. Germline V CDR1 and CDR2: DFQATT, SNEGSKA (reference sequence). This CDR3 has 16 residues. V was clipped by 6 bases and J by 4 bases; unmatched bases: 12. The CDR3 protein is CSAHNPLAGGRETQYF. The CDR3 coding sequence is TGCAGTGCCCACAATCCACTAGCGGGAGGACGAGAGACCCAGTACTTC.

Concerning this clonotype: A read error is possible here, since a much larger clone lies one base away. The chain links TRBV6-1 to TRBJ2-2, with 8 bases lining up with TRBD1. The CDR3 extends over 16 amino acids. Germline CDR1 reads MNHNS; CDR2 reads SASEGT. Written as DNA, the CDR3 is TGTGCCAGCAGTGAAGCGGACAGGGCGCACACCGGGGAGCTGGTTTTT. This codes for CASSEADRAHTGELVF.

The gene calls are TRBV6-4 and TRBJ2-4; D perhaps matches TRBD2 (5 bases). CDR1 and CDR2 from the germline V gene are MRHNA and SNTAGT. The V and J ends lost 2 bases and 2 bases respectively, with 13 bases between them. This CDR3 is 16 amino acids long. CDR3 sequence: CASSDVGGSPKNIQYF. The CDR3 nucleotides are TGTGCCAGCAGTGACGTCGGAGGCTCACCCAAAAACATTCAGTACTTC.

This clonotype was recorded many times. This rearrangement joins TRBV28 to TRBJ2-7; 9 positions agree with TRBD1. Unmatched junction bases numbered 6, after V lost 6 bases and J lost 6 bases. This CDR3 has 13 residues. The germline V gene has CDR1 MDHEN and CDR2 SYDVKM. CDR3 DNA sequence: TGTGCCAGCAGGAGACAGGGGGATTCCGAGCAGTACTTC. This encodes CASRRQGDSEQYF.

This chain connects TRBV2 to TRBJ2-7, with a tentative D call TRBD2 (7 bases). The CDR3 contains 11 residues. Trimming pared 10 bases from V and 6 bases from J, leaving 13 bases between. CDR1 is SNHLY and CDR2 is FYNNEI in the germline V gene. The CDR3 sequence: CATTGGSEQYF. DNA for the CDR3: TGTGCCACCACGGGGGGCAGCGAGCAGTACTTC.

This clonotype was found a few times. The DNA of the CDR3 is TGTGCCACCAGTGACCGGACAGGGGGCGATAATCAGCCCCAGCATTTT. It translates to CATSDRTGGDNQPQHF. This chain uses TRBV24-1 with TRBJ1-5; 11 positions agree with TRBD1. Germline V gene sequence: CDR1 KGHDR, CDR2 SFDVKD. The CDR3 sequence is 16 residues long. Trimming removed 4 bases from V and 4 bases from J; junction bases left unmatched: 5.

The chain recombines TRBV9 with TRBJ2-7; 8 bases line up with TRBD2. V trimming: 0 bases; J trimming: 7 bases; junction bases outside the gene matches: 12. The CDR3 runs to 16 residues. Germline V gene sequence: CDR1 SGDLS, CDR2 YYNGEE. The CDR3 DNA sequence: TGTGCCAGCAGCGTAGGAAGTCGAGCGGGAGCAGGTGAGCAGTACTTC. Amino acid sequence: CASSVGSRAGAGEQYF.

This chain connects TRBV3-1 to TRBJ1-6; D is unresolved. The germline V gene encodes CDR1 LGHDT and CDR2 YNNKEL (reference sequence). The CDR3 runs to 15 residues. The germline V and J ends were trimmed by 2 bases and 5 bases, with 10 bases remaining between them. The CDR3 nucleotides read TGTGCCAGCAGCCAAAGGCCTAGGGATAATTCACCCCTCCACTTT. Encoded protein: CASSQRPRDNSPLHF.

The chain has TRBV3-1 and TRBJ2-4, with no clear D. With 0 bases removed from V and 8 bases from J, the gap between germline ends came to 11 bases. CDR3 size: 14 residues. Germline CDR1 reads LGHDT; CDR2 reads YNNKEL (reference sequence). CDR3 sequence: CASSQDGQLDIQYF. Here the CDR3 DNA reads TGTGCCAGCAGCCAAGATGGGCAGCTGGACATTCAGTACTTC.

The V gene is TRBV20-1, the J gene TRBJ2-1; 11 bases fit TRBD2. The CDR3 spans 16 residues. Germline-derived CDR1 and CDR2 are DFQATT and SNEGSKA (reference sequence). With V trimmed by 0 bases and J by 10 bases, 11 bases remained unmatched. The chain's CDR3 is CSARDYLAGGPEEQFF. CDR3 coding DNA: TGCAGTGCTAGAGATTATTTAGCGGGAGGGCCAGAGGAGCAGTTCTTC.

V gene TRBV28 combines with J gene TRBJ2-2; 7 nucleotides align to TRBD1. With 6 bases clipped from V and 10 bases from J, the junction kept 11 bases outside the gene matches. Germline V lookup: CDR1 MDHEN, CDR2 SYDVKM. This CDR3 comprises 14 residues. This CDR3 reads CASRETGTRSELFF. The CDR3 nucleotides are TGTGCCAGCAGGGAGACAGGGACGAGGTCGGAGCTGTTTTTT. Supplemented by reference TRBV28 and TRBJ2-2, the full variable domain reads DVKVTQSSRYLVKRTGEKVFLECVQDMDHENMFWYRQDPGLGLRLIYFSYDVKMKEKGDIPEGYSVSREKKERFSLILESASTNQTSMYLCASRETGTRSELFFGEGSRLTVL.

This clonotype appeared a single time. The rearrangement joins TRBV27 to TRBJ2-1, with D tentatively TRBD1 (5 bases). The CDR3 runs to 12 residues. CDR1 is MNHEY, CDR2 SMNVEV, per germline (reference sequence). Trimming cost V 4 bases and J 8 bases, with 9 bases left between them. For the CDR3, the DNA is TGTGCCAGCAGTTCCAGGGCCCATGAGCAGTTCTTC. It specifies CASSSRAHEQFF.